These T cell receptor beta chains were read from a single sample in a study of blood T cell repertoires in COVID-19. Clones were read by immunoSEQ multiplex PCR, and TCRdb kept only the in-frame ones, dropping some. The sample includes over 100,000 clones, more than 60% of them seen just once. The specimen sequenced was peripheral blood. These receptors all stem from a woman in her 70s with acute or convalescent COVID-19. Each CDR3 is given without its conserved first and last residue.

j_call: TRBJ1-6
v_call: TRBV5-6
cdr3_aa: ASRSGENSPLH

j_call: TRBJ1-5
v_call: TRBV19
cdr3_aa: ASSPEGQGNQPQH

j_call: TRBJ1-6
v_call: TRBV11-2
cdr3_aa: ASSFGQGGSPLH

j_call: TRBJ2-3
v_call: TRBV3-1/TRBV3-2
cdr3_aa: ASSQAVERTQY

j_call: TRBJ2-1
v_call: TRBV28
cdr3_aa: ASSSPSFLSYNEQF

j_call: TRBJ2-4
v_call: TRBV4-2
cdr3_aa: ASSQEPLVIAGKNIQY

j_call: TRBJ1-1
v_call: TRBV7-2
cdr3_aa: ASSLLSIRPQGGAEAF

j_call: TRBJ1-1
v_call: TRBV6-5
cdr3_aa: ASRGQGWTEAF

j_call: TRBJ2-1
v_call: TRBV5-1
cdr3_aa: ASTAGSYNEQF

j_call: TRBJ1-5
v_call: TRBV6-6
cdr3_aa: ASSYSQGYQPQH

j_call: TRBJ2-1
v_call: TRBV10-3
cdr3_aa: AISEALYPPF

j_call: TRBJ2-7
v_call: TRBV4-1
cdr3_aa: ASSQGAGYDYEQY

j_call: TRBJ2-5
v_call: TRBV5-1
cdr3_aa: ASSLVPPGHRRETQY

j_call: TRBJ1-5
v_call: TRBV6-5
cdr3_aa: ASRWANNQPQH

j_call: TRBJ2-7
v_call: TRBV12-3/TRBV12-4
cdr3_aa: ASSTGRDYEQY

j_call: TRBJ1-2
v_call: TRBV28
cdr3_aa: ASSSGGTGRKEYYT

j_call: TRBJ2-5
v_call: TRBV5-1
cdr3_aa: ASSLSNRETQY

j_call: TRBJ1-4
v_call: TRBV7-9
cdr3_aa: ASSLGVATNEKLF

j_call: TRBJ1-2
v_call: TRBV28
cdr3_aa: ATRRQTYGYT

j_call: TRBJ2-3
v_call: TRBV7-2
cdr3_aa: ASSFLAGTSTDTQY

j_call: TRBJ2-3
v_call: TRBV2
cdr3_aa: ASKTSGVRKVADTQY

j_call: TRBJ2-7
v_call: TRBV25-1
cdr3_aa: ASSERDNSYEQY

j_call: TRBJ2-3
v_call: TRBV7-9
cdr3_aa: ASSPRGFTDTQY

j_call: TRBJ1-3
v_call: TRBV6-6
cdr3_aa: ASSPDRSSGNTIY

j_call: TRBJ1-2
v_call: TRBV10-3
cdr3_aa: AISQPGGYGYT

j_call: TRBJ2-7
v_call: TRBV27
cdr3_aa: ASSRGTRPHEQY

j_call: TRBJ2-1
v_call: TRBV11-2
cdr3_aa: ASSLEVSGTYNEQF

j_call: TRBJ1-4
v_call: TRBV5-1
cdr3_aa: ASSLGGEANEKLF

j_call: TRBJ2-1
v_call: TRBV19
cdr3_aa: ASSHDSNLGEQF

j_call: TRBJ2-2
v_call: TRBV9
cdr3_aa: ASSVTGTVHTGELF

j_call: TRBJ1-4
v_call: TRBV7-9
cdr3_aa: ASRQGPNEKLF

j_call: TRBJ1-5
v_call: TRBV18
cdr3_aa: ASSDRGRGQPQH

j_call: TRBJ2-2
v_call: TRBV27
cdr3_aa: ASSLFGQGISGAGELF

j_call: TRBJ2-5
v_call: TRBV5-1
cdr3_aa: ASSIAGQETQY

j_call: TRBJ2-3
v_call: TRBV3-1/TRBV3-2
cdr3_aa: ASSHPTSGRKDTQY

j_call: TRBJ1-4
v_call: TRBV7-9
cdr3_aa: ASSQMGQFNEKLF

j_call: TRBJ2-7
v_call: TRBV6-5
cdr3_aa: ASSYSGKGDEQY

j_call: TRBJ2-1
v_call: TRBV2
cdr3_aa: ASQTSVKSYNEQF

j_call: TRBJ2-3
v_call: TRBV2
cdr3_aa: ASSEGGPNTQY

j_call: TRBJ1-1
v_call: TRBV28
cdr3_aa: ASSLPPGTEAF

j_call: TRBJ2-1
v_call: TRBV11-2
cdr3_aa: ASSSYVGGDEQF

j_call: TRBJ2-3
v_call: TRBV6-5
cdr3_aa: ASSYEGGADTQY

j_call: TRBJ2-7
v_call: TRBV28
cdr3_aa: ASTGTSGSSLQDEQY

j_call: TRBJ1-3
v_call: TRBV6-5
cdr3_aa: ASIGTGTSGNTIY

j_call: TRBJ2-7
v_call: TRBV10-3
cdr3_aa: AISRGQGDEQY

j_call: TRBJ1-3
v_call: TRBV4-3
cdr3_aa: ASSQASRGEWHGNTIY

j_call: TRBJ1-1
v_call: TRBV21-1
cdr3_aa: ASSKDRTGGMATEAF

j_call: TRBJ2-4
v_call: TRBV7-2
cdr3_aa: ASSPQGRENIQY

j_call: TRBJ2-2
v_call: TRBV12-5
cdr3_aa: ASGLAASQGLNTGELF

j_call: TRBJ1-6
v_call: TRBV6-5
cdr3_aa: ASSRSGQYNSPLH

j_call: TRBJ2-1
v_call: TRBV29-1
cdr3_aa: SVGRGLSYNEQF

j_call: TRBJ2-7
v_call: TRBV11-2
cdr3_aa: ASNRGPGQGPYEQY

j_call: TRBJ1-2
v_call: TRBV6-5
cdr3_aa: ASRTGTGYGYT

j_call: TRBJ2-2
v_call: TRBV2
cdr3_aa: ASSGGNTGELF

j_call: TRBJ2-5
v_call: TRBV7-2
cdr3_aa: ASSPGQGGTQY

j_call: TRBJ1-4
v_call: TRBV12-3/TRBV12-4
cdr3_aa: ASSSTGHLKLF

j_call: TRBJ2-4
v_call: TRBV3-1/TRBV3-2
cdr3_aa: ASSPMGRAKNIQY

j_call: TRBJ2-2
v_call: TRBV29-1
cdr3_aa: SGLAGVNTGELF

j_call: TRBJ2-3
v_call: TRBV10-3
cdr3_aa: AIKDTVNTDTQY